This T cell receptor beta chain was identified in a study of cytomegalovirus exposure and HLA in healthy donors (dated by TCRdb to 2016 to 2017). Regarding the research as a whole: An earlier analysis of roughly 500 of the donors reported more than 250 Gb of sequence data and 120 million or so unique TCR beta sequences from approximately 180 million T cells. A handful of DR-DQ haplotypes were treated as single units for association and clustering because of strong linkage in the cohort. Of the roughly 420 genotyped donors, approximately 80% were placed in the genetic ancestry cluster associated with self-reported Caucasian donors. Donor age, sex, ethnicity and CMV serostatus were collected together with the repertoire data. The study aimed to test whether signatures of past pathogen exposure could be identified by cataloging public T cell receptors. The number of donors typed differed by locus, with roughly 629-640 for A, B, C, DRB1 and DQB1, more than 500 for DQA1, 606 for DPA1, and approximately 470 for DPB1. Roughly 300 gigabases of sequencing data and 70 million to 100 million unique TCR sequences were included in an early release covering about 600 HLA-typed donors. Every repertoire in the discovery cohort had been generated on one and the same sequencing platform. HLA typing covered class I and class II loci at four-digit resolution. The study used immunosequencing to profile the T cell repertoires of more than 650 subjects and linked those repertoires to cytomegalovirus serostatus. A separate validation cohort of roughly 120 different subjects was used in addition to the roughly 670-subject first cohort. On average, roughly 240,000 unique TCR beta nucleotide sequences were sequenced per donor among roughly 430 genotyped donors of the cohort, with 15% to 20% of those sequences being non-productive. To predict cytomegalovirus infection status, the study brought together high-throughput TCR immunosequencing, statistical association of individual TCRs with disease status, and machine learning. Genome-wide SNP genotypes for about 65% of the roughly 670 donors were used in a later genetic analysis, which treated that subset as a discovery cohort. An earlier analysis of roughly 600 of the donors used high-throughput TCR beta sequencing to judge whether each TCR beta V gene segment behaved as functional or pseudogenic. To study patterns of TCR occurrence, a later analysis re-analyzed previously published TCR beta repertoires from around 670 donors and added high-resolution HLA genotyping. Rather than using new phenotypic data, the later analysis identified candidate immune exposures from TCR beta sequences and from how often those sequences occurred across donors. Overall study results and their limits: Specific HLA alleles were associated with 15,000 to 20,000 TCR beta sequences at a false discovery rate of 0.05 in a later analysis. According to a later analysis, parvovirus B19, influenza, CMV and Epstein-Barr virus appeared linked to several top co-occurrence clusters. A further reported finding was that TCR beta sequences accurately predicted the HLA-A and HLA-B alleles for most subjects in the first cohort. About 15 rarely observed V segments, including chromosome 9 orphons, were excluded from the earlier analysis of some 590 of the donors because counts were too low. Across donors, most TCR sequences were observed very rarely, whereas some public TCRs were present in many individuals. Because some donors lacked HLA typing at each locus, the association tests relied only on the typed subset. This cohort had only TCR beta chains sequenced, and the lack of alpha or paired-chain data limited which features could be detected. The classifier was reported to diagnose cytomegalovirus status with high specificity and sensitivity in both the original and validation cohorts. Linkage disequilibrium might explain the correlated functional status among segregating V segments, but an unknown experimental factor could not be ruled out. In vitro tests confirmed that a few of the cytomegalovirus-associated TCR beta chains recognize cytomegalovirus antigens. Broadly in line with IMGT annotations, most TCR beta V segments showed up in productive rearrangements about 87% or about 30% of the time in an earlier analysis of under 700 of the donors. In a later analysis, the rate of TCR association differed among HLA loci, with DRB1 alleles having the most associated TCRs and HLA-C alleles having the fewest. The presence/absence analyses assumed that sequencing depth was roughly uniform across donors, and that assumption may not be true. The authors suggested that the approach could potentially be generalized to other disease states and immunological phenotypes. A total of 150 or so TCR beta chains were listed by the study as associated with cytomegalovirus. In a later analysis, HLA-associated TCR beta chains were found to be more clonally expanded and to have lower generation probabilities than equally common non-associated chains. The sequencing pipeline was judged likely to have produced a cluster of highly shared sequence variants as a technical artifact. In a later genetic analysis, a missense DCLRE1C variant was associated with V-gene and J-gene trimming of TCR beta chains, and the association was replicated in an independent cohort. A later analysis found that most CMV-associated TCR beta chains appeared HLA-restricted, with HLA associations seemingly driven largely by CMV exposure. Strong co-occurrence of HLA alleles, especially DR and DQ, made assigning TCR associations to individual alleles difficult. Immune exposure information for the cohort was limited to CMV serostatus. A later genetic analysis reported fewer N-insertions in productive TCRs among donors in an Asian-associated ancestry cluster than the roughly 620-donor mean.

Receptor amplification or capture employed the immunoSEQ multiplex PCR assay. The multiplex PCR relied on a mix of 60 forward primers for TCR Vbeta segments and 13 reverse primers for TCR Jbeta segments. The CDR3 region of rearranged TCR beta genes was amplified from genomic DNA by a multiplex PCR assay. The amplified TCR beta libraries were sequenced on the Illumina HiSeq System as 87-base-pair reads. Regarding the original processing steps: Across the roughly 670 repertoires, a later analysis counted around 80 million unique TCR beta chains, 8.5 million to 12 million of which were shared by at least two donors. Raw reads were error-corrected and collapsed into unique sequences with a nearest-neighbor algorithm that merged closely related sequences to remove PCR and sequencing errors. CDR3 sequences were aligned to IMGT reference sequences to assign V, D and J gene segments. For a sequence to be retained, a match of at least six nucleotides was required to both a V gene segment and a J gene segment. Rearrangements were classified as productive when the CDR3 lacked stop codons and remained in frame with V and J, and all other rearrangements were classified as non-productive. Following IMGT convention, CDR3 was defined as the stretch from the second conserved V-encoded cysteine up to the conserved J-encoded phenylalanine. Sequences without an unambiguous match to a single V gene segment were excluded from the earlier analysis of 450 to 650 of the donors. In an earlier analysis of about 590 of the donors, a V segment was called functional when productive rearrangements were above 56.7%, and segregating when the standard deviation between donors exceeded 5%. A statistical classification framework was built to diagnose cytomegalovirus status from the catalog of TCR beta chain sequences. In a later analysis, V and J genes were assigned by comparing TCR nucleotide sequences against IMGT/GENE-DB human TR gene sequences. A later analysis assigned CDR3 sequences and most-parsimonious VDJ recombination scenarios with the TCRdist pipeline. In a later analysis, every TCR beta chain was defined by the combination of its CDR3 amino acid sequence and its V-gene family, and reads without a unique V-gene family were dropped. A later analysis removed 592 highly shared, low-generation-probability nucleotide sequences to deal with suspected cross-contamination and a sequencing artifact. In a later analysis, a clonal expansion index was calculated for each public chain from normalized within-repertoire ranks of inferred template counts. In a later analysis, generation probabilities were computed with a VDJ recombination model fitted to out-of-frame rearrangements, and the resulting probabilities were checked against IGoR. In a later analysis, hypergeometric tests were used to score TCR-TCR, TCR-HLA and TCR-CMV co-occurrence, with a repertoire-size bias correction applied to TCR pairs. A later analysis estimated false discovery rates by permuting HLA or CMV assignments 20 times. A later analysis grouped co-occurring TCRs with DBSCAN, adding TCRdist sequence similarity when clustering within HLA-allele-positive subsets. For co-occurrence clustering, repertoires with fewer than 30,000 or more than 120,000 public chains were excluded, along with roughly five repertoires with anomalous nucleotide sharing. The clones in this table, taken by TCRdb from immuneACCESS, are in-frame only. Not every clone is retained; where verified, under half of the shortfall comes from an unresolved V gene, and the cause of the rest is unknown. The DNA gave D and trimming, while V, J and clone size come from that table. The sample table records 200,000 to 250,000 clones; over 65% of these occur just once. 15% to 17% of the sample lies in the top ten.

In total, fewer than 750 healthy bone marrow donors made up the cohort. Cohort members were all nominally healthy when sampled, although unrecorded immune exposures were likely present. The donor tested CMV seronegative, placing the donor among the 300 to 450 seronegative members of the cohort. Each donor provided a peripheral blood sample, and peripheral blood mononuclear cells were used for TCR beta sequencing. Genomic DNA extraction from the blood cell samples was performed with the Qiagen DNeasy Blood Extraction Kit. This clone was seen once. The target of this receptor is not known. The input lacks base qualities; no much larger clone sits a single base away. The sequence was obtained from a man aged 40-50 years in good health and CMV-seronegative. Sequencing was performed on PBMCs.

CDR3 reads: CAISESGETQYF. The base sequence is TGTGCCATCAGTGAAAGCGGAGAGACCCAGTACTTC. The receptor chain draws on TRBV10-3 and TRBJ2-5; the D gene is possibly TRBD2, with 5 bases matching. Deletion took 3 bases off V and 4 bases off J, with a span of 6 bases between the germline ends. Reading the germline V gene gives CDR1 ENHRY and CDR2 SYGVKD. Reading from cysteine to phenylalanine, the CDR3 counts 12 amino acids. Only CDR3 DNA remains: 36 bases, in frame from the first base.